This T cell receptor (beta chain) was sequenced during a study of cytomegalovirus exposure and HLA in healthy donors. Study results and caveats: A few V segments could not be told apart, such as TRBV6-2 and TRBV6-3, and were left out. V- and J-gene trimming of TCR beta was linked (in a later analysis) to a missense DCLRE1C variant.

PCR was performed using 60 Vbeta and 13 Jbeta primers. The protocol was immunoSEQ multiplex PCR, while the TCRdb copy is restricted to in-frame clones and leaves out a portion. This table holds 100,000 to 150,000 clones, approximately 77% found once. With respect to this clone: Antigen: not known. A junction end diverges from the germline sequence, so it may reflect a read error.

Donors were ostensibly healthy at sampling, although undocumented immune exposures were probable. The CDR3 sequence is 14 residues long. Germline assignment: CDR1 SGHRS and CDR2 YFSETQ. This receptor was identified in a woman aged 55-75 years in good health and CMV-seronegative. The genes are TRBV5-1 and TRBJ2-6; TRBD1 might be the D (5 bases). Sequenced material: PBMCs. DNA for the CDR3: TGCGCCAGCAGAGAGCAGCCTGGGGCCAACGTCCTGGCTTTC. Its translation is CASREQPGANVLAF.